This record looks at one T cell receptor (beta chain) sequence and its context. The entry originates in a study of T cell responses to AZD1222 COVID-19 vaccine. TCRdb's copy holds only in-frame clones and misses some; the assay was immunoSEQ multiplex PCR. The sample includes fewer than 200,000 clones, approximately 92% of them seen just once. The TCR comes from an adult in good health. The material was peripheral blood, obtained on day 0 of AZD1222 vaccination.

CDR3: CASSLNRVYGYTF. In nucleotides, the CDR3 is TGTGCCAGCAGCTTAAACAGGGTCTATGGCTACACCTTC. The chain carries TRBV11-2 and TRBJ1-2, with D tentatively TRBD1 (6 bases). CDR1 and CDR2 (germline): SGHAT, FQNNGV. The CDR3 covers 13 residues. V was shortened by 2 bases and J by 4 bases, with 8 bases between the two germline ends. Looking up the rest from reference TRBV11-2 and TRBJ1-2 gives the full variable domain: EAGVAQSPRYKIIEKRQSVAFWCNPISGHATLYWYQQILGQGPKLLIQFQNNGVVDDSQLPKDRFSAERLKGVDSTLKIQPAKLEDSAVYLCASSLNRVYGYTFGSGTRLTVV.